This T cell receptor (beta chain) comes out of a study of OX40 agonist ivuxolimab in advanced cancers. Profiling relied on immunoSEQ multiplex PCR, and the TCRdb table lists in-frame clones only, not all of them. The data hold some 60,000 clones, with around 87% observed a single time. The CDR3 loop spans 12 amino acids. Germline assignment: CDR1 LNHDA and CDR2 SQIVND (reference sequence). Trimming took 5 bases from V and 13 from J; bases not matched to a gene: 6. The chain recombines TRBV19 with TRBJ1-4; TRBD1 matches 8 bases. The source of this sequence is an adult with an advanced solid tumor such as melanoma, head and neck, liver or kidney cancer. The material sequenced was CD4+ or CD8+ T cells sorted from blood, taken in a trial of the OX40 agonist ivuxolimab. The CDR3 DNA follows: TGTGCCAGTAGTTTAAACAGGGGGGTACTGTTTTTT. It encodes CASSLNRGVLFF. The variable domain in full, with the rest retrieved from reference TRBV19 and TRBJ1-4, is DGGITQSPKYLFRKEGQNVTLSCEQNLNHDAMYWYRQDPGQGLRLIYYSQIVNDFQKGDIAEGYSVSREKKESFPLTVTSAQKNPTAFYLCASSLNRGVLFFGSGTQLSVL.